This T cell receptor (beta chain) was sequenced during a study of CD8 T cells in Susac syndrome (dated by TCRdb to between 2018 and 2020). Notes on the research overall: Repertoire sequencing was used to test whether CD8+ T cell activation and differentiation in Susac syndrome was antigen driven. CD8+ T cell repertoire clonality was compared between some 12 healthy donors, approximately 14 Susac syndrome patients and 15 multiple sclerosis patients. The investigation overall reported the following: The number of individuals in the TCR sequencing and HLA analysis was acknowledged as relatively small.

RNA was extracted using the RNeasy kit, and 0.5 to 1 microgram was reverse transcribed with random hexamers. The immunoSEQ multiplex PCR assay, covering 54 Vbeta and 13 Jbeta segments, was used to amplify TCR beta CDR3 regions. PCR amplification bias was corrected using a synthetic template baseline for primer optimization and computational correction. As for how the authors treated the data: Reads were annotated to V, D and J genes according to IMGT and were analyzed with immunoSEQ Analyzer, with only productive sequences retained. To calculate clonality, Shannon entropy was normalized by log2 of the number of productive unique sequences and then subtracted from one. For each patient and control, public and private clones were evaluated within the 100 most prevalent clones. Clones were defined as Susac-specific if absent from the healthy and MS cohorts, from 1052 published viral clones and from other ImmuneACCESS disease sequences. Through fastp at Q25 and MiXCR, TCRdb rebuilt clones from the public reads, retaining in-frame beta chains. Records with the same CDR3 protein are collapsed into one entry carrying the most frequent genes and DNA. It is TCRdb's table, rather than the study itself, that gives the V and J calls and clone size. Across this sample there are about 300,000 distinct CDR3 sequences, with about 88% seen only once. Of the sample, roughly 0.17% is held by the ten largest clones.

Peripheral blood CD8+ and CD4+ T cells from healthy donors, Susac syndrome patients and multiple sclerosis patients were profiled by high-throughput TCR beta sequencing. The multiple sclerosis controls were treatment-naive patients whose relapsing-remitting disease, either stable or active, fulfilled the revised McDonald criteria. Bulk CD8+ and CD4+ T cells were purified by magnetic negative isolation, whereas CD8+ TEMRA cells were enriched by FACS. Blood was collected in EDTA tubes and processed within 24 hours, with PBMCs isolated through density gradient centrifugation. PBMCs intended for TCR sequencing were frozen in liquid nitrogen and were later thawed in a 37 degrees C water bath. Purity of sorted or isolated CD4+, CD8+ and CD8+ TEMRA cells was at least 90%. To note about this clonotype: Its antigen is currently not known. Base qualities are not provided; no much larger clone lies one nucleotide away.

From the germline V gene, CDR1 is MDHEN and CDR2 is SYDVKM. Relative to germline, V is missing 9 bases and J is missing 7 bases, with 21 bases of the junction outside any gene match. Reading from cysteine to phenylalanine, the CDR3 counts 18 amino acids. Only the CDR3 DNA is retained, 54 bases long and in frame from the first base. The source of this sequence is a human donor with multiple sclerosis. Sequences were obtained from CD8+ T cells from PBMCs. This chain joins TRBV28 to TRBJ1-5; 10 nucleotides in the junction match TRBD1. The CDR3 region has the sequence CASQPDRGPHGLNQPQHF. The DNA reads TGTGCCAGTCAGCCAGACAGGGGGCCGCACGGCCTGAACCAGCCCCAGCATTTT.